What follows is one T cell receptor (beta chain) and its context. The antigen remains unidentified. The data stem from a study of cytotoxic CD8 clonotypes in ibrutinib-treated CLL. Overall study results and limits: Upon ibrutinib response clonality rose, and upon progression it fell back toward baseline. Sampling times differed between sustained-remission and progressing patients. There were few public clonotypes, and on treatment they contracted or stayed stable.

The V end lost 7 bases, the J end lost 1 base, and 7 bases lay between the germline ends. Germline CDR1 reads DFQATT; CDR2 reads SNEGSKA (reference sequence). The CDR3 loop spans 11 amino acids. Deep sequencing aimed at 1 in 200,000 to 1 in 1 million T cells' resolution. Generated by immunoSEQ multiplex PCR, the TCRdb table keeps only in-frame clones and is missing some. The sample includes 150,000 or so clones, about 80% seen only once; the top ten take around 4.5%. The genes are TRBV20-1 and TRBJ1-1, with TRBD1 as a possible D gene (5 bases). The TCR was taken from a human donor with chronic lymphocytic leukemia. Sequences were derived from PBMCs, sampled after 24 months of ibrutinib treatment. This CDR3 reads CSVGGNTEAFF. In DNA, the CDR3 is TGCAGTGTTGGGGGGAACACTGAAGCTTTCTTT.